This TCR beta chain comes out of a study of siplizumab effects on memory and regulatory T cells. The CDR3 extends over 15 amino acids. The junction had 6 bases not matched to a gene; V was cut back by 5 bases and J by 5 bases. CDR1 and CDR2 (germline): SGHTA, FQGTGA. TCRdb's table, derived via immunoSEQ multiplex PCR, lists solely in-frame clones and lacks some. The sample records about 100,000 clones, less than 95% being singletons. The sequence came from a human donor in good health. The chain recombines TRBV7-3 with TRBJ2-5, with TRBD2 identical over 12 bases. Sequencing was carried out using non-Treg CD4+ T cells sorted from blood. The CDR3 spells CASSLGLAGGETQYF. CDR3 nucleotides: TGTGCCAGCAGCCTGGGCCTAGCGGGAGGGGAGACCCAGTACTTC. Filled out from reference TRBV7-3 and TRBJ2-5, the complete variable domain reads GAGVSQTPSNKVTEKGKYVELRCDPISGHTALYWYRQSLGQGPEFLIYFQGTGAADDSGLPNDRFFAVRPEGSVSTLKIQRTERGDSAVYLCASSLGLAGGETQYFGPGTRLLVL.